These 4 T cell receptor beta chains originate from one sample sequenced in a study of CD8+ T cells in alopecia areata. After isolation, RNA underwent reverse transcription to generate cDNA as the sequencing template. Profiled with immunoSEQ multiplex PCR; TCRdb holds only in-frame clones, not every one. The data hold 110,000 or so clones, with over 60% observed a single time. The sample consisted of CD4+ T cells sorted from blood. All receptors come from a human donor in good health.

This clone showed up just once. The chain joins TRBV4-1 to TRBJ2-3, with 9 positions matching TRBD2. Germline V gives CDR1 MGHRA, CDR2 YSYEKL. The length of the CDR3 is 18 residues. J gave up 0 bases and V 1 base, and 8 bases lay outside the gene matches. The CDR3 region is CASSQGPQRGASTDTQYF. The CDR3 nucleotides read TGCGCCAGCAGCCAAGGTCCCCAGCGGGGGGCTAGCACAGATACGCAGTATTTT.

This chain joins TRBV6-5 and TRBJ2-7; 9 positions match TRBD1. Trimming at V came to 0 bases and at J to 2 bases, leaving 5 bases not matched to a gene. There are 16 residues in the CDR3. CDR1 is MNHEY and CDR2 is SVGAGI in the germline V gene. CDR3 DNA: TGTGCCAGCAGTTACTCGGACAGGGGAATACCCTACGAGCAGTACTTC. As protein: CASSYSDRGIPYEQYF.

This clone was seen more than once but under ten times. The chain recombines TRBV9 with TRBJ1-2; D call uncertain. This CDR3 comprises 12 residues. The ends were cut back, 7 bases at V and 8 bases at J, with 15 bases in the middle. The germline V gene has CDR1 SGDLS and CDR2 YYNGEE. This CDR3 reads CASSLDVNGYTF. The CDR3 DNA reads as TGTGCCAGCTCCTTGGATGTCAACGGCTACACCTTC.

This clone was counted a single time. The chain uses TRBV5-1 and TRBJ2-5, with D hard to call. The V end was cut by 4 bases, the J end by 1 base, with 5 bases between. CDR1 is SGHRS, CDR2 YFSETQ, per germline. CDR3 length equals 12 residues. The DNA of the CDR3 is TGCGCCAGCAGCAGCCCCCAAGAGACCCAGTACTTC. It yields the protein CASSSPQETQYF.